This T cell receptor beta chain was obtained from a study of T cells in Graves' hyperthyroidism and ophthalmopathy. Overall study results and limits: Through a model of 13 V-J features, ophthalmopathy was separated from stable hyperthyroidism. Researchers found most expanded thyroid clonotypes above 0.001 in blood as well.

With a duration under 2 months, the hyperthyroidism was newly diagnosed in patients aged 18 to 65. Diagnoses were established using clinical symptoms, serum thyroxine and TRAb, thyroid ultrasound and orbital computed tomography. The V gene end was trimmed by 7 bases and the J gene end by 4 bases; junction bases not matched to a gene: 7. Germline-derived CDR1 and CDR2 are MNHNS and SASEGT. The CDR3 loop spans 15 amino acids. Template material for amplifying TCR beta CDR3 regions consisted of RNA transcripts. When the TCR CDR3 underwent first-round RT-PCR, the HTBI primer set was used. TCRdb reprocessed the multiplex PCR reads with MiXCR, giving one entry per CDR3 protein. This table holds around 700,000 distinct CDR3 sequences, roughly a third found once. Only one count was recorded for this clonotype. Its antigen is as yet unknown.

The sample was blood. The clonotype comes from a woman in her thirties or forties with Graves' hyperthyroidism. This chain connects TRBV6-1 to TRBJ2-5; 12 bases line up with TRBD1. CDR3 DNA: TGTGCCAGCACCAGAGGGACAGGGGGCCCAGAGACCCAGTACTTC. Translation gives CASTRGTGGPETQYF.